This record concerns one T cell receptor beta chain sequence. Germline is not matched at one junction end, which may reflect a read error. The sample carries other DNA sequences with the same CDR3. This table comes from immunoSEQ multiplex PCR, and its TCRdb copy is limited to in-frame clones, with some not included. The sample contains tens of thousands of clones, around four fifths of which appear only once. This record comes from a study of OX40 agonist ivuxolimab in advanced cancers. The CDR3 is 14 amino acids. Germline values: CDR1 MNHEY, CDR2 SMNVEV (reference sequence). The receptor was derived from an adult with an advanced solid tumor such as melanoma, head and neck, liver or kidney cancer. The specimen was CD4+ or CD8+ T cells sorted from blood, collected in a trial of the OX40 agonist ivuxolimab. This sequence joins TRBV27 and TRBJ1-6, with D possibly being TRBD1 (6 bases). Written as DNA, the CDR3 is TGTGCCAGCAGTTGGGACAACCCTAATTCGCCCCTCCACTTT. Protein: CASSWDNPNSPLHF.